This is a list of T cell receptor beta chains from one sample in a study of blood T cell repertoires in COVID-19. Libraries were prepared by immunoSEQ multiplex PCR; TCRdb keeps only in-frame clonotypes and omits some of them. The sample has 200,000 to 250,000 clones; over 80% are singletons. The sample comprised PBMCs or T cells enriched from blood (not recorded which). The receptor set was obtained from a woman younger than 30 who had recovered from COVID-19. Both conserved end residues are trimmed from each CDR3. Size is omitted from some rows. Given values are once, few, many or a class for expanded clones.

size: .; V: TRBV6-1; CDR3: ASSEALGQKTYEQY
size: .; V: TRBV10-3; CDR3: AISEFQLPQGNTIY
size: .; V: TRBV7-9; CDR3: ASSPPPGDRAGTEAF
size: .; V: TRBV7-9; CDR3: ASSLELAGGREQF
size: .; V: TRBV29-1; CDR3: SVGGTSYEQY
size: .; V: TRBV2; CDR3: ASLAELGNTDTQY
size: .; V: TRBV9; CDR3: ASSGLRGGAETQY
size: .; V: TRBV6-2/TRBV6-3; CDR3: ASSYSGLAGYNEQF
size: .; V: TRBV5-4; CDR3: ASSKGLAGGNEQF
size: .; V: TRBV19; CDR3: ASSSREGSNQPQH
size: .; V: TRBV21-1; CDR3: ASSPREPNNEQF
size: .; V: TRBV9; CDR3: ASSPGHVAAGNTIY
size: .; V: TRBV2; CDR3: ASSNLLTGQYGYT
size: once; V: TRBV18; CDR3: ASSPPRSRNTEAF
size: .; V: TRBV2; CDR3: ASSEAYGGAGAYEQY
size: .; V: TRBV15; CDR3: ATSRDEDGYGYT
size: .; V: TRBV28; CDR3: ASSWVGGRNYGYT
size: .; V: TRBV9; CDR3: ASSVGTTGEQY
size: .; V: TRBV7-9; CDR3: ASSLAGAYNEQF
size: once; V: TRBV19; CDR3: ASSPRDRGTLSGNTIY
size: few; V: TRBV4-1; CDR3: ASSQGPTGIGQY
size: .; V: TRBV21-1; CDR3: ASSKARGAEGYT
size: .; V: TRBV29-1; CDR3: SVEGGRGYT
size: once; V: TRBV5-1; CDR3: ASSHTTGKRTEAF
size: once; V: TRBV19; CDR3: ASSAQGTGELF
size: .; V: TRBV7-3; CDR3: ASSFDRGYEQY
size: .; V: TRBV13; CDR3: ASSLRDRKNDGDTEAF
size: .; V: TRBV3-1/TRBV3-2; CDR3: ASSQVGGGTEAF
size: .; V: TRBV2; CDR3: ASSRPTGSGYGYT
size: .; V: TRBV10-3; CDR3: AISSGGAENEQF
size: .; V: TRBV11-2; CDR3: ASSPTRLGFNEQF
size: .; V: TRBV28; CDR3: ASSGQNTGELF
size: once; V: TRBV5-1; CDR3: ASSRTSGGETQY
size: .; V: TRBV11-2; CDR3: ASSFRGRDLDGYT
size: .; V: TRBV2; CDR3: ATLDRVHGYT
size: .; V: TRBV3-1/TRBV3-2; CDR3: ASSQLAGNTEAF
size: .; V: TRBV28; CDR3: ASSLGDRDLGELF
size: .; V: TRBV9; CDR3: ASSVAGTTYEQY
size: .; V: TRBV5-1; CDR3: ASRPEKTGSYEQY
size: .; V: TRBV10-3; CDR3: AISDPRASGGHSSYNEQF
size: .; V: TRBV7-6; CDR3: ASSLTGSGTDTQY
size: .; V: TRBV7-2; CDR3: ASSLGYLRSSYSYEQY
size: .; V: TRBV18; CDR3: ASSPPGGSGTEAF
size: few; V: TRBV3-1/TRBV3-2; CDR3: ASSQGTTAVSGNTIY
size: .; V: TRBV5-4; CDR3: ASSLAAAADTQY
size: .; V: TRBV3-1/TRBV3-2; CDR3: ASSLLRGNKRQETQY
size: once; V: TRBV7-8; CDR3: ASSLGGTQY
size: .; V: TRBV7-9; CDR3: ASSHINRDTEAF
size: .; V: TRBV7-3; CDR3: ASSSPGAEQY